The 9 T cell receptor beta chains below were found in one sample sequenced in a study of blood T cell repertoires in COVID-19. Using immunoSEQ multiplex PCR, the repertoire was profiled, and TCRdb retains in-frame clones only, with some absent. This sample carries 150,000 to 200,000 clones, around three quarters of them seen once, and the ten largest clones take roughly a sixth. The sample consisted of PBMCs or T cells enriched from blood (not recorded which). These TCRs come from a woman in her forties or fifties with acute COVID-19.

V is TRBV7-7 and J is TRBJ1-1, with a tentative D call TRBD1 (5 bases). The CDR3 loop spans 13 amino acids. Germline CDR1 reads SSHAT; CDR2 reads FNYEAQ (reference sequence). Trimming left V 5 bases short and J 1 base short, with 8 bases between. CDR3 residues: CASSLDRNTEAFF. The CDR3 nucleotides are TGTGCCAGCAGCCTTGACAGGAACACTGAAGCTTTCTTT.

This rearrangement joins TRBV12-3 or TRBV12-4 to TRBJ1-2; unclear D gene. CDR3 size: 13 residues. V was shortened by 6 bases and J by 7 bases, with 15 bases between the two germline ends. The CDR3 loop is CASSPNGVRGYTF. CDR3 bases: TGTGCCAGCAGCCCCAACGGGGTTCGTGGCTACACCTTC.

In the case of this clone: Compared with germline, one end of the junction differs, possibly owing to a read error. DNA of the CDR3: TGCGCCAGCAGCCCCCCCCCTGGGACAGGGAGGACCTTCGTGATTCGGTACTTC. Translation gives CASSPPPGTGRTFVIRYF. The chain carries TRBV4-1 and TRBJ2-4; 9 positions match TRBD1. The germline CDR1 and CDR2 sequences are MGHRA and YSYEKL. This CDR3 has 18 residues.

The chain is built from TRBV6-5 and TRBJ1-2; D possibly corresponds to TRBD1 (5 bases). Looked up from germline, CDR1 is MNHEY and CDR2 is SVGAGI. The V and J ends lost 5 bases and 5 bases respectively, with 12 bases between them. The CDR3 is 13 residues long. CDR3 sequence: CASSPGPGYGYTF. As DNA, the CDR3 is TGTGCCAGCAGTCCCGGCCCAGGGTATGGCTACACCTTC.

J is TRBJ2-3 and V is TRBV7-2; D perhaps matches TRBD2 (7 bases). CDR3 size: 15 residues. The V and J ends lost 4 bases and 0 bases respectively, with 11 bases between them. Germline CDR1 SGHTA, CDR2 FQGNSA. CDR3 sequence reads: CASSSTGGSTDTQYF. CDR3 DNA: TGTGCCAGCAGCTCTACGGGGGGCAGCACAGATACGCAGTATTTT.

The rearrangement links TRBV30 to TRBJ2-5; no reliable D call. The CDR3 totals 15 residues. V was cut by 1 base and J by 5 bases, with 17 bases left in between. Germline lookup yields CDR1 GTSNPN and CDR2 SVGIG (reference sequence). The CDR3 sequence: CAWSEEGTPRETQYF. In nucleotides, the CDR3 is TGTGCCTGGAGTGAAGAAGGCACCCCCAGGGAGACCCAGTACTTC.

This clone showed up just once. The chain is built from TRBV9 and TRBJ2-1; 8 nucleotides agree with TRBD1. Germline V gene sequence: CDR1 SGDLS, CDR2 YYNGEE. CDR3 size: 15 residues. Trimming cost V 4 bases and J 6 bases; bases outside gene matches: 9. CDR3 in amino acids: CASSYSQGAGNEQFF. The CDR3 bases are TGTGCCAGCAGCTACTCCCAGGGGGCGGGCAATGAGCAGTTCTTC.

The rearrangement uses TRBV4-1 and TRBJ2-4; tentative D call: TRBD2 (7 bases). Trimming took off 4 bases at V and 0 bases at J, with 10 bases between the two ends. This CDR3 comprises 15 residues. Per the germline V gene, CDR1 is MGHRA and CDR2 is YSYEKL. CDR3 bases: TGCGCCAGCAGCCCGGGGGGACAAGCCAAAAACATTCAGTACTTC. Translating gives CASSPGGQAKNIQYF.

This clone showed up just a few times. The CDR3 bases are TGTGCCAGCAGTTATGAGGCAAATTCACCCCTCCACTTT. Protein: CASSYEANSPLHF. The rearrangement links TRBV6-5 to TRBJ1-6; D not certain. CDR3 length equals 13 residues. Germline V gene sequence: CDR1 MNHEY, CDR2 SVGAGI. V dropped 3 bases and J dropped 7 bases, with 7 bases sitting between them.